This TCR beta chain comes out of a study of blood T cell repertoires in COVID-19. At the level of the study: There were acute and convalescent COVID-19 samples, and they came from the United States, Italy and Spain. Sample material is recorded as cDNA or gDNA derived from T cells, B-cell-depleted T cells, or PBMCs.

In the study's own analysis: Using reference gene primer amplification, nucleated cell counts were estimated. Assay: immunoSEQ multiplex PCR; the TCRdb copy retains only in-frame clones and omits some. V, J and clone size derive from that table, while D and trimming were established from the DNA sequence. Among approximately 74,000 clones listed, 70% to 90% were seen once. The V segment lost 0 bases and the J segment 1 base; nucleotides outside the gene matches: 13. The CDR3 spans 19 residues. Germline V gene lookup returns CDR1 SGHTA and CDR2 FQGNSA. The clonotype originates from a woman older than 75 with active or convalescent COVID-19. This chain uses TRBV7-2 with TRBJ1-1, with 8 bases matching TRBD1. The sample consisted of peripheral blood. The CDR3 spells CASSLAWSGGGIRNTEAFF. The CDR3 DNA follows: TGTGCCAGCAGCTTAGCGTGGTCAGGGGGCGGAATTCGGAACACTGAAGCTTTCTTT.